The 8 T cell receptor beta chains given below trace back to one sample, sequenced in a study of Ad26.COV2.S vaccination and SARS-CoV-2 variants. Repertoires were generated with immunoSEQ multiplex PCR, while TCRdb's copy carries only in-frame clones and drops some. The repertoire has about 350,000 clones, roughly nine tenths of them found once; the top ten carry around 6.4%. As for treatment: some 20 received Ad26.COV2.S at low or high dose, single or two shots; 5 received placebo; per-sample allocation not given. Samples were taken on day 63 after the first vaccine or placebo injection. The sample here was peripheral blood, taken in a trial of Ad26.COV2.S vaccine versus placebo. These receptors were taken from a person aged 18-60 years who received the Ad26.COV2.S COVID-19 vaccine or a placebo.

The J gene is TRBJ1-1, the V gene TRBV5-5; a weak D match, TRBD1 (6 bases). CDR3 length: 15 residues. V lost 1 base to trimming and J lost 1 base, with 11 bases between them. The germline V gene encodes CDR1 SGHKS and CDR2 YYEKEE (reference sequence). The CDR3 loop is CASSLTPGANTEAFF. The CDR3 coding sequence is TGTGCCAGCAGCTTGACGCCAGGGGCGAACACTGAAGCTTTCTTT.

The CDR3 nucleotides read TGTGCCACCAGAGTTTTAGCGAGCATAGGGGGCCAGCCCCAGCATTTT. As protein: CATRVLASIGGQPQHF. This chain uses TRBV28 with TRBJ1-5; 7 nucleotides agree with TRBD1. Germline V gene sequence: CDR1 MDHEN, CDR2 SYDVKM. This CDR3 region has 16 residues. The J segment lost 7 bases and the V segment lost 10 bases, leaving 19 bases of the junction unmatched. Based on the CDR3 plus reference TRBV28 and TRBJ1-5, the full variable domain is DVKVTQSSRYLVKRTGEKVFLECVQDMDHENMFWYRQDPGLGLRLIYFSYDVKMKEKGDIPEGYSVSREKKERFSLILESASTNQTSMYLCATRVLASIGGQPQHFGDGTRLSIL.

This rearrangement joins TRBV7-9 to TRBJ2-7, with 8 nucleotides matching TRBD2. Germline V lookup: CDR1 SEHNR, CDR2 FQNEAQ (reference sequence). The V segment lost 7 bases and the J segment 7 bases; nucleotides outside the gene matches: 15. The CDR3 consists of 15 residues. In DNA form, the CDR3 reads TGTGCCAGCACCCTCTCGGGGCGGGGGGAAGGTGAGCAGTACTTC. As protein: CASTLSGRGEGEQYF.

The rearrangement uses TRBV9 and TRBJ1-2; D is perhaps TRBD1 (5 bases). V was shortened by 3 bases and J by 0 bases, with 12 bases between the two germline ends. The CDR3 sequence is 15 residues long. The germline gives CDR1 SGDLS, CDR2 YYNGEE. The CDR3 sequence: CASSARGQANYGYTF. CDR3 DNA sequence: TGTGCCAGCAGCGCGCGGGGCCAAGCTAACTATGGCTACACCTTC.

J is TRBJ1-1 and V is TRBV29-1; 10 bases fit TRBD1. With 7 bases clipped from V and 5 bases from J, the junction kept 10 bases outside the gene matches. The germline gives CDR1 SQVTM, CDR2 ANQGSEA. The CDR3 loop spans 14 amino acids. The CDR3, as DNA: TGCAGCGCCGGACAGGGGGGTTTTGGTACTGAAGCTTTCTTT. Translating it yields CSAGQGGFGTEAFF.

The chain carries TRBV6-5 and TRBJ2-7, with D unresolved. This CDR3 comprises 16 residues. V lost 4 bases, J lost 2 bases, and 18 bases lay in between. CDR1 and CDR2 (germline): MNHEY, SVGAGI. CDR3 nucleotide sequence: TGTGCCAGCAGTTTCGTCAGCCTATACAAACCCTACGAGCAGTACTTC. Amino acids: CASSFVSLYKPYEQYF.

The chain employs TRBV6-6 and TRBJ1-2, with D hard to call. Per germline, CDR1 MNHNY and CDR2 SVGAGI (reference sequence). This CDR3 is 13 amino acids long. The germline V and J ends were trimmed by 6 bases and 0 bases, with 8 bases remaining between them. CDR3 DNA sequence: TGTGCCAGCAGCCCGGCTACTAACTATGGCTACACCTTC. As protein: CASSPATNYGYTF.

The chain links TRBV29-1 to TRBJ2-7, with unresolved D. The germline V gene encodes CDR1 SQVTM and CDR2 ANQGSEA. V lost 2 bases and J 7 bases, leaving 15 bases between the germline ends. This CDR3 is built from 13 residues. The CDR3, as DNA: TGCAGCGTTGAATGGGCAGGTGTATCGGAGCAGTACTTC. This gives the protein CSVEWAGVSEQYF.